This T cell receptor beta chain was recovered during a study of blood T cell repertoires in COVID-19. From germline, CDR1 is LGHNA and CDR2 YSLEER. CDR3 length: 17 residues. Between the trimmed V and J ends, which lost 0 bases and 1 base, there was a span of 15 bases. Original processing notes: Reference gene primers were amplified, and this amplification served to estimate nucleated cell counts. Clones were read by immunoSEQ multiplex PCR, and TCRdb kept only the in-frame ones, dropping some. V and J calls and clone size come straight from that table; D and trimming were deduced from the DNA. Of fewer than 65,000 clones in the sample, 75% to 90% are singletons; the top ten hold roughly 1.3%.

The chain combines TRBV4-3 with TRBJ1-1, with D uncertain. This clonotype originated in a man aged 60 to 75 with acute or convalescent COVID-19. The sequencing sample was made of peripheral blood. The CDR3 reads CASSQDQAAGRNTEAFF. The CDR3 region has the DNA TGCGCCAGCAGCCAAGATCAGGCGGCCGGGAGGAACACTGAAGCTTTCTTT.